This TCR beta chain was found in a study of CD8 T cell repertoires and HIV-1 epitope variants. Study-level background: Controls were a CMV, EBV and flu pool, Ebola AY9, and no peptide. An uncultured baseline aliquot held 1M T cells. Enriched T cells were co-cultured with equal numbers of autologous T cell-negative antigen-presenting cells.

Libraries were prepared by immunoSEQ multiplex PCR; TCRdb keeps only in-frame clonotypes and omits some of them. The profile shows about 5,600 clones, 55% to 75% of them singletons. V lost 2 bases, J lost 2 bases, and 9 bases lay in between. Germline V gene sequence: CDR1 SNHLY, CDR2 FYNNEI. This CDR3 comprises 14 residues. Comments on this clone: Its antigen is undetermined.

The chain carries TRBV2 and TRBJ1-1; D gene uncertain. The receptor was isolated from a male donor with HIV. The sequencing input was cultured CD8+ T cells derived from PBMCs. The CDR3 nucleotides read TGTGCCAGCAGTGAACGGCCAGCTAACACTGAAGCTTTCTTT. Translation: CASSERPANTEAFF.